This TCR beta chain was recorded in a study of blood T cell repertoires in COVID-19. Looking at the study overall: Samples representing acute and convalescent COVID-19 were sourced from the United States, Italy and Spain.

Trimming shortened V by 4 bases and J by 0 bases, and 9 bases separated the two germline ends. Germline CDR1 and CDR2: WNHNN and SYGVQD (reference sequence). This CDR3 is 15 amino acids long. Seattle participants joined during active infection and were tracked over time. As handled by the study authors: Estimation of nucleated cell counts relied on the amplification of reference gene primers. Assay used: immunoSEQ multiplex PCR; TCRdb lists only in-frame clones, some missing. V and J calls and clone size come straight from that table; D and trimming were deduced from the DNA. The sample shows about 480,000 clones, 70% to 90% of them seen only once. This clone was detected once.

Sequenced material: peripheral blood. The clonotype comes from a woman aged 45-59 years with COVID-19, enrolled during active disease. The chain combines TRBV10-1 with TRBJ2-2; no firm D call. The CDR3 loop reads CASSGHGPNTGELFF. CDR3 coding DNA: TGCGCCAGCAGTGGTCATGGGCCGAACACCGGGGAGCTGTTTTTT.